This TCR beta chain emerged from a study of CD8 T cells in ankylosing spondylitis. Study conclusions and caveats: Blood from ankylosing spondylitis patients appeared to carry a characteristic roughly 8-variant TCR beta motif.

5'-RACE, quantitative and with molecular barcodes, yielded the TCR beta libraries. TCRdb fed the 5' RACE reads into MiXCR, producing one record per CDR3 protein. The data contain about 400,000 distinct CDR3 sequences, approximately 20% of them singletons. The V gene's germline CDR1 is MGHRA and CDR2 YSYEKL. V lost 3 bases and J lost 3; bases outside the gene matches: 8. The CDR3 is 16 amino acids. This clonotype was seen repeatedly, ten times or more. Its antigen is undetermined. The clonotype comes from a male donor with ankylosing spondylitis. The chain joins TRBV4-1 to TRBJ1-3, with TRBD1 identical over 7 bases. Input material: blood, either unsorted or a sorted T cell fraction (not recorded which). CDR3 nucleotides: TGCGCCAGCAGCCAGCAGGGAGGGGGCCGTGGAAACACCATATATTTT. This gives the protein CASSQQGGGRGNTIYF.